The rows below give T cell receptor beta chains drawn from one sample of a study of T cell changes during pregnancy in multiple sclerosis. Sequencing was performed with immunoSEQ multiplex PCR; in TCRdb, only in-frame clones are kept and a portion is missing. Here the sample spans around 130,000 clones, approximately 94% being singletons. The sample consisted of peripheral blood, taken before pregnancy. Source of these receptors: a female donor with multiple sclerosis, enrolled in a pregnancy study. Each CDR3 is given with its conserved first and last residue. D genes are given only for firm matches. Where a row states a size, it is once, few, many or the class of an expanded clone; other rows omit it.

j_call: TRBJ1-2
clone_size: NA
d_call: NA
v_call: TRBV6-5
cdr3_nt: TGTGCCAGCAGTACCCGTGAAAGGGGTAACTATGGCTACACCTTC
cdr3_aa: CASSTRERGNYGYTF

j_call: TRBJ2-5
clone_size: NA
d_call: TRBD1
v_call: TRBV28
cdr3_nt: TGTGCCAGCAGTGAGTACAGGGGGCGGGAGACCCAGTACTTC
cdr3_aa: CASSEYRGRETQYF

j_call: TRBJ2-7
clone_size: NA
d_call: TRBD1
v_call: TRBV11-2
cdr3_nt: TGTGCCAGCAGCTTAGACCCGGGACAGGGCAGGTCCGAGCAGTACTTC
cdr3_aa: CASSLDPGQGRSEQYF

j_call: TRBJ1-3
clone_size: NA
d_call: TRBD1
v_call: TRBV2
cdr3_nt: TGTGCCAGCAGCTTTTCTACAGGGGGCTCTGGAAACACCATATATTTT
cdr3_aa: CASSFSTGGSGNTIYF

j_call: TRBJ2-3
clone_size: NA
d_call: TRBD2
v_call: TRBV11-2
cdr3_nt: TGTGCCAGCAGCTTATGGGGGGGGGTCACAGATACGCAGTATTTT
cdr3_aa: CASSLWGGVTDTQYF

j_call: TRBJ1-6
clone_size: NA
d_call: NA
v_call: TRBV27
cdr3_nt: TGTGCCAGCAGTGGTCAGTTAAATTCACCCCTCCACTTT
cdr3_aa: CASSGQLNSPLHF

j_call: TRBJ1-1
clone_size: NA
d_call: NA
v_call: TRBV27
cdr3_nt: TGTGCCAGCAGTTTAGGGAGGGCCACTGAAGCTTTCTTT
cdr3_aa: CASSLGRATEAFF

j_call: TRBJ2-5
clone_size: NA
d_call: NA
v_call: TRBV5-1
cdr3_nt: TGCGCCAGCAGGCCAATCGGGATAATGGGGGAGACCCAGTACTTC
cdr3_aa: CASRPIGIMGETQYF

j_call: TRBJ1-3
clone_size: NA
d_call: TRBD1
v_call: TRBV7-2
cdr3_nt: TGTGCCAGCAGCTTGGGACAGGGCCTCTCTGGAAACACCATATATTTT
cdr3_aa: CASSLGQGLSGNTIYF

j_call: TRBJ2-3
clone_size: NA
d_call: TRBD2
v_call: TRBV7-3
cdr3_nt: TGTGCCAGCAGCTTGGGACTAGCGGGGGGGCAAGATACGCAGTATTTT
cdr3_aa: CASSLGLAGGQDTQYF

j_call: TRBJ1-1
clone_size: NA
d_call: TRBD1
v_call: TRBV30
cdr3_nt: TGTGCCTGGGCCGAACAGGGGGAAGCTTTCTTT
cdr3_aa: CAWAEQGEAFF

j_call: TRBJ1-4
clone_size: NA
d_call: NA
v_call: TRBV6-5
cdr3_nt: TGTGCCAGCAGTTACGGAGTAGGGGGTAATGAAAAACTGTTTTTT
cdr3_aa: CASSYGVGGNEKLFF

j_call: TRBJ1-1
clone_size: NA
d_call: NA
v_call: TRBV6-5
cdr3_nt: TGTGCCAGCAGTATGGGGCGTGAAGCTTTCTTT
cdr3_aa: CASSMGREAFF

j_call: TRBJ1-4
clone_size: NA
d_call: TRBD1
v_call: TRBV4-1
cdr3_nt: TGCGCCAGCAGCCAGATGGGACAGGGGGTTCCGAATGAAAAACTGTTTTTT
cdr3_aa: CASSQMGQGVPNEKLFF

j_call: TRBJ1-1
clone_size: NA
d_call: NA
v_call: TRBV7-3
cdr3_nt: TGTGCCAGCAGCTTAACCCATGACAGTGGGGGGACTGAAGCTTTCTTT
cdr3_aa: CASSLTHDSGGTEAFF

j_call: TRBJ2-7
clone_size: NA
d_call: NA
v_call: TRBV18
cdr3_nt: TGTGCCAGCTCACCATACGCGGACTACCGTGGGGAGCAGTACTTC
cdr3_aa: CASSPYADYRGEQYF

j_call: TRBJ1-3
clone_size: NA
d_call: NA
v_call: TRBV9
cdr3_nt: TGTGCCAGCAGCAACTCACAGGTTTCTGGAAACACCATATATTTT
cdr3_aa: CASSNSQVSGNTIYF

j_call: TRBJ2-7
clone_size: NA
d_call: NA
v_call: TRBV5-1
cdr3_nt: TGCGCCAGCAGCCGGGACTGGGGAGAGGAGCAGTACTTC
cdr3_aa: CASSRDWGEEQYF

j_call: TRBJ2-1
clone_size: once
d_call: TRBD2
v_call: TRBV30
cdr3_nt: TGTGCCTGGAGTCGCGGGGGGGCTTACAATGAGCAGTTCTTC
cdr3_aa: CAWSRGGAYNEQFF

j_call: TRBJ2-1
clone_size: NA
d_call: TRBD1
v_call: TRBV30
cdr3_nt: TGTGCCTGGAACCCGGACAGGGTCTACAATGAGCAGTTCTTC
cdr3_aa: CAWNPDRVYNEQFF

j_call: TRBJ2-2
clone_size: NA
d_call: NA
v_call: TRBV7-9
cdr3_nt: TGTGCCAGCAGCTTAGTGCGACAGATCACCGGGGAGCTGTTTTTT
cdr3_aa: CASSLVRQITGELFF

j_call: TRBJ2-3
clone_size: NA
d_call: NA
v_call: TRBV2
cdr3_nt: TGTGCCAGCAGTTGGGCAGGGATAGCGGCAGATACGCAGTATTTT
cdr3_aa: CASSWAGIAADTQYF

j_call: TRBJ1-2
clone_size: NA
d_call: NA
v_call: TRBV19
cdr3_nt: TGTGCCACAAGAGCCACAGGTCTCTATGGCTACACCTTC
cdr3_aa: CATRATGLYGYTF

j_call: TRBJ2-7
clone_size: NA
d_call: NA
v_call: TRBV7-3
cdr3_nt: TGTGCCAGCAGCCCGACGCCGGGATCTTACTACGAGCAGTACTTC
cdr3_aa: CASSPTPGSYYEQYF

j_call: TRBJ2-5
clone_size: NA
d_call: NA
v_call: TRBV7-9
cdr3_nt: TGTGCCAGCAGTATGCGGCTAGCAACGGAGACCCAGTACTTC
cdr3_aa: CASSMRLATETQYF

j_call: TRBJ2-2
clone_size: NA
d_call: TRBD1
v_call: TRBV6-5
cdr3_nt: TGTGCCAGCAGTCGACAGGGCCCGAACACCGGGGAGCTGTTTTTT
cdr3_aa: CASSRQGPNTGELFF

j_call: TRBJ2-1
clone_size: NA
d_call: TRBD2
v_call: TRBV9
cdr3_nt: TGTGCCAGCAGCAAACTAGCGGGTTCCCTAAGCTCCTACAATGAGCAGTTCTTC
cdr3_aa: CASSKLAGSLSSYNEQFF

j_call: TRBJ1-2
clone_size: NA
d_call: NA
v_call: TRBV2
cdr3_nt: TGTGCCAGCAGTTCAGAATCCTATGGCTACACCTTC
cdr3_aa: CASSSESYGYTF

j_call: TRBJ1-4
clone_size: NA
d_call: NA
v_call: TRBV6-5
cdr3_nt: TGTGCCAGCGCGACATTCAAACTCCTCGAAAAACTGTTTTTT
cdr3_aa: CASATFKLLEKLFF

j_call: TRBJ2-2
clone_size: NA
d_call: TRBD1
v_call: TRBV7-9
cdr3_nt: TGTGCCAGCAGCTTAGGCGGGACAGGCAGAAACACCGGGGAGCTGTTTTTT
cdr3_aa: CASSLGGTGRNTGELFF

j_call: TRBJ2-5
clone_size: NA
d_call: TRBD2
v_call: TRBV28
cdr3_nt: TGTGCCACCCGACAGGTAGCGGGAGGACGGCCGGAGACCCAGTACTTC
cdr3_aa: CATRQVAGGRPETQYF

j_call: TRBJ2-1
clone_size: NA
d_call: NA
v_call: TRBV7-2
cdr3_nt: TGTGCCAGCAGCTTAGCGGCAGGGGTTCTCTACAATGAGCAGTTCTTC
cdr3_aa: CASSLAAGVLYNEQFF

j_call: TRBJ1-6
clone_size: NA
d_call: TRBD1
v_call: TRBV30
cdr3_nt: TGTGCCTGGACAAGAGACAGGGGACCCCTCCACTTT
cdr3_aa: CAWTRDRGPLHF

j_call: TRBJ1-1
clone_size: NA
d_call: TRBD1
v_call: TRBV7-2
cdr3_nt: TGTGCCAGCAGCTTAGGGGGCAGGGGGCAGGAAGCTTTCTTT
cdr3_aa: CASSLGGRGQEAFF

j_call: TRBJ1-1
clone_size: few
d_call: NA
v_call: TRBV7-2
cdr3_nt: TGTGCCAGCAGCTTAGACCCAGGGAACACTGAAGCTTTCTTT
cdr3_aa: CASSLDPGNTEAFF

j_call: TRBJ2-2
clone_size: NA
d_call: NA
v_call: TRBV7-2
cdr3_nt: TGTGCCAGCAGCCCGACTAGTACGAACACCGGGGAGCTGTTTTTT
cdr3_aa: CASSPTSTNTGELFF

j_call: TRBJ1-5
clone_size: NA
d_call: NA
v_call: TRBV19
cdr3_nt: TGTGCCAGTAGTATATCCGGGACAAGCAATCAGCCCCAGCATTTT
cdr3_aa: CASSISGTSNQPQHF

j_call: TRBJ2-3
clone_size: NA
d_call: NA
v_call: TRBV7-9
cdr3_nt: TGTGCCAGCAGCTTAGTACGGGGGAATGAAGATACGCAGTATTTT
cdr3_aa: CASSLVRGNEDTQYF

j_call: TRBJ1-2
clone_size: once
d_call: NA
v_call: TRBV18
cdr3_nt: TGTGCCAGCTCACCACTGGGGGCCAAAAACTATGGCTACACCTTC
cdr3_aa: CASSPLGAKNYGYTF

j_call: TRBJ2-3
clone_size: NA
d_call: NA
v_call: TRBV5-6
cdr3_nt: TGTGCCAGCAGCTTGATGACCAGGGCCGATACGCAGTATTTT
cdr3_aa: CASSLMTRADTQYF